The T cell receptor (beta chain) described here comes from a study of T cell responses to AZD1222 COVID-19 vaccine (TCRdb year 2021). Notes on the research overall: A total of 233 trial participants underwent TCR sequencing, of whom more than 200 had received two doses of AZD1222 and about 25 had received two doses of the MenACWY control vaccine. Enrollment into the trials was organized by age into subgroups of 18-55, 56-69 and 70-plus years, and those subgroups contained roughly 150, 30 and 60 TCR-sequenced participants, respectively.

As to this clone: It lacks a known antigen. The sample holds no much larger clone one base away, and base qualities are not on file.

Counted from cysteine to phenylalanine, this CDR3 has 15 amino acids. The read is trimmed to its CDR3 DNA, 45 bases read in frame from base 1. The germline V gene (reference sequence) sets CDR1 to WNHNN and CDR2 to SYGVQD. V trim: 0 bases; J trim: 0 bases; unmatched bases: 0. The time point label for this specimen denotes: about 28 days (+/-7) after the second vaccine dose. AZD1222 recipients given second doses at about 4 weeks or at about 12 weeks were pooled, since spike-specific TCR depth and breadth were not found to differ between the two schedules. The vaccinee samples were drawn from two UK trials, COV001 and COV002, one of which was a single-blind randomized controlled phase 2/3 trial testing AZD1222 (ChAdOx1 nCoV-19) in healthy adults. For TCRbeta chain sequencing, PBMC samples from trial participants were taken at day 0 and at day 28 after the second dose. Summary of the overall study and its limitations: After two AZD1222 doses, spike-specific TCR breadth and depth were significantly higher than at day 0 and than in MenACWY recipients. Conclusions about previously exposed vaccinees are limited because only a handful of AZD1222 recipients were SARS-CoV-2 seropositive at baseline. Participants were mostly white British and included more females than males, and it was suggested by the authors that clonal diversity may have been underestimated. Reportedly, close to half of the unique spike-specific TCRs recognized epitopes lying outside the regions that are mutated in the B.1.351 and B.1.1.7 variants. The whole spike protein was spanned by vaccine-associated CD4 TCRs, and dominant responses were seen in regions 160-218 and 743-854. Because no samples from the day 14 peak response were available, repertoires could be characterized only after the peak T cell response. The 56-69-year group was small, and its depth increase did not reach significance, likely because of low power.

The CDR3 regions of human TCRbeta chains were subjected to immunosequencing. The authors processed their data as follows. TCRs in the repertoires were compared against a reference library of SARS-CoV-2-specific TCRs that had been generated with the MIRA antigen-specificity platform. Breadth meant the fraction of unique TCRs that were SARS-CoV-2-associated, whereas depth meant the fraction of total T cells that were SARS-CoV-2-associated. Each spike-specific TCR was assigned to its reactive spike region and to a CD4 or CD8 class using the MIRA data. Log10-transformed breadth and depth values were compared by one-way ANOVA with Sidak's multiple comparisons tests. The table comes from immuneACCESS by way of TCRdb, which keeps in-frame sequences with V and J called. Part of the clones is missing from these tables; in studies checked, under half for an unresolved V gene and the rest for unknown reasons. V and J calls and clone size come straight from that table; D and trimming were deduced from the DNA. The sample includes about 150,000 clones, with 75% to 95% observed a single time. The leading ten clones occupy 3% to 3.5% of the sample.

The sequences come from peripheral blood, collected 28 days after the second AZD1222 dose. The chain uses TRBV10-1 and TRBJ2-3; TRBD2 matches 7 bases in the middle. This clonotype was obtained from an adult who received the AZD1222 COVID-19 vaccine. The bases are TGCGCCAGCAGTGAGTCGGGACTAAGCACAGATACGCAGTATTTT. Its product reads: CASSESGLSTDTQYF.